Listed below are T cell receptor beta chains from one sample, sequenced in a study of shared T cell receptors in the human thymus. The protocol was immunoSEQ multiplex PCR, while the TCRdb copy is restricted to in-frame clones and leaves out a portion. This repertoire shows roughly 660,000 clones, 88% found once; its top ten account for approximately 0.011%. The same sample was also used in a study of human thymus T cells.

Material: thymocytes. These receptors originate from a boy under three years old with a congenital heart defect. Both conserved end residues are part of each CDR3. Each record gives: clone size, J gene, D gene, V gene, CDR3 protein, CDR3 DNA. A D gene is named only where the DNA matches it firmly. Size is omitted from some rows. Given values are once, few, many or a class for expanded clones.

-	TRBJ2-1	TRBD2	TRBV4-3	CASSQAGLAGPHYNEQFF	TGCGCCAGCAGCCAAGCGGGACTAGCGGGCCCCCACTACAATGAGCAGTTCTTC
-	TRBJ2-2	TRBD2	TRBV9	CASSVVPVVEPGLAGGRNTGELFF	TGTGCCAGCAGCGTAGTCCCCGTAGTAGAGCCGGGACTAGCGGGAGGGAGGAACACCGGGGAGCTGTTTTTT
-	TRBJ2-2	-	TRBV5-6	CASSFSGTPRFWGELFF	TGTGCCAGCAGCTTTTCGGGGACACCCCGATTTTGGGGGGAGCTGTTTTTT
-	TRBJ2-1	-	TRBV19	CASSIRDGSSYYNEQFF	TGTGCCAGTAGTATTAGGGACGGGAGCTCCTACTACAATGAGCAGTTCTTC
-	TRBJ1-5	-	TRBV7-2	CASSQPGEGLTQHF	TGTGCCAGCAGCCAACCAGGGGAGGGTTTGACCCAGCATTTT
-	TRBJ1-1	TRBD1	TRBV14	CASSQDIWGTGSTEAFF	TGTGCCAGCAGCCAAGATATCTGGGGGACAGGGTCCACTGAAGCTTTCTTT
-	TRBJ2-7	-	TRBV7-2	CASSAQDSYEQYF	TGTGCCAGCAGCGCGCAGGATTCCTACGAGCAGTACTTC
-	TRBJ1-3	TRBD1	TRBV13	CASSTRDRAHGNTIYF	TGTGCCAGCAGCACCCGGGACAGGGCTCATGGAAACACCATATATTTT
-	TRBJ1-1	-	TRBV2	CAAGGRNTEAFF	TGTGCCGCGGGGGGCCGGAACACTGAAGCTTTCTTT
-	TRBJ2-7	TRBD2	TRBV5-4	CASSSTGLAGYEQYF	TGTGCCAGCAGCTCGACCGGACTAGCGGGTTACGAGCAGTACTTC
-	TRBJ2-1	TRBD2	TRBV11-2	CASSLVARENKREGGEQFF	TGTGCCAGCAGCTTAGTAGCCCGGGAGAACAAGCGGGAGGGGGGTGAGCAGTTCTTC
-	TRBJ1-1	-	TRBV7-2	CASSSRSGWQANTEAFF	TGTGCCAGCAGCTCAAGGTCGGGGTGGCAGGCGAACACTGAAGCTTTCTTT
-	TRBJ2-3	-	TRBV6-5	CASTKGGGEDTQYF	TGTGCCAGCACCAAAGGGGGTGGGGAGGATACGCAGTATTTT
-	TRBJ2-1	TRBD2	TRBV18	CASSRGLAGVGYNEQFF	TGTGCCAGCTCACGGGGACTAGCGGGAGTAGGATACAATGAGCAGTTCTTC
-	TRBJ2-1	-	TRBV19	CASHGLNNEQFF	TGTGCCAGCCACGGACTGAACAATGAGCAGTTCTTC
-	TRBJ2-7	TRBD1	TRBV6-5	CASSRGQGAYEQYF	TGTGCCAGCAGCAGGGGACAGGGGGCCTACGAGCAGTACTTC
-	TRBJ2-1	-	TRBV6-1	CASRPQGSSYNEQFF	TGTGCCAGCAGACCACAGGGTAGCTCCTACAATGAGCAGTTCTTC
-	TRBJ2-2	-	TRBV10-3	CAISRGGTGELFF	TGTGCCATCAGCAGGGGCGGCACCGGGGAGCTGTTTTTT
-	TRBJ1-1	TRBD1	TRBV29-1	CSGGQGVNTEAFF	TGCAGCGGGGGACAGGGGGTGAACACTGAAGCTTTCTTT
-	TRBJ1-3	TRBD1	TRBV14	CASSQEGGDRLSSGNTIYF	TGTGCCAGCAGCCAAGAGGGGGGGGACAGGCTCAGCTCTGGAAACACCATATATTTT
-	TRBJ2-7	-	TRBV5-4	CASSAGTQAYEQYF	TGTGCCAGCAGCGCCGGGACACAGGCCTACGAGCAGTACTTC
-	TRBJ2-5	-	TRBV7-8	CASSPRFAGRAETQYF	TGTGCCAGCAGCCCCCGATTTGCGGGACGAGCGGAGACCCAGTACTTC
-	TRBJ2-3	TRBD2	TRBV9	CASSRGGAGADTQYF	TGTGCCAGCAGCCGGGGGGGAGCGGGGGCAGATACGCAGTATTTT
few	TRBJ1-5	-	TRBV28	CASSHRRGQPQHF	TGTGCCAGCAGCCATAGGCGCGGTCAGCCCCAGCATTTT
-	TRBJ1-4	TRBD1	TRBV27	CASSLSIDRAGEKLFF	TGTGCCAGCAGTTTATCGATTGACAGGGCTGGTGAAAAACTGTTTTTT
-	TRBJ2-1	-	TRBV15	CATGSTYNEQFF	TGTGCCACCGGCAGCACCTACAATGAGCAGTTCTTC
-	TRBJ1-1	-	TRBV7-9	CASSREGWAAGEAFF	TGTGCCAGCAGCCGAGAGGGATGGGCGGCAGGTGAAGCTTTCTTT
-	TRBJ2-5	-	TRBV4-1	CASSLSGKTQYF	TGCGCCAGCAGCCTAAGCGGAAAGACCCAGTACTTC
-	TRBJ1-5	TRBD1	TRBV28	CASSLEGAEGQPQHF	TGTGCCAGCAGTTTAGAGGGGGCGGAAGGTCAGCCCCAGCATTTT
once	TRBJ2-7	TRBD1	TRBV5-8	CASHTHRGSSYEQYF	TGTGCCAGTCATACTCACAGGGGGAGCTCCTACGAGCAGTACTTC
-	TRBJ1-5	TRBD1	TRBV2	CASSGGQSNQPQHF	TGTGCCAGCAGTGGGGGACAGAGCAATCAGCCCCAGCATTTT
few	TRBJ2-3	TRBD2	TRBV11-3	CASSLDQLAGSTDTQYF	TGTGCCAGCAGCTTAGATCAGCTAGCGGGAAGCACAGATACGCAGTATTTT
-	TRBJ2-5	TRBD2	TRBV5-1	CASSLVLGGDPQETQYF	TGCGCCAGCAGCTTGGTCTTGGGAGGGGACCCCCAAGAGACCCAGTACTTC
-	TRBJ2-7	TRBD2	TRBV27	CASSRTSGSIHEQYF	TGTGCCAGCAGCCGGACTAGCGGGAGCATCCACGAGCAGTACTTC
-	TRBJ2-3	-	TRBV29-1	CSVDPWEQGTDTQYF	TGCAGCGTTGATCCGTGGGAGCAGGGCACAGATACGCAGTATTTT
-	TRBJ1-2	-	TRBV28	CASSSFSYGYTF	TGTGCCAGCAGTTCCTTCAGCTATGGCTACACCTTC
-	TRBJ2-7	-	TRBV20-1	CSAGRPDEQYF	TGCAGTGCGGGCAGACCCGACGAGCAGTACTTC
-	TRBJ2-5	TRBD2	TRBV6-6	CASSYSTLAAQETQYF	TGTGCCAGCAGTTACTCCACACTAGCGGCTCAAGAGACCCAGTACTTC
-	TRBJ2-2	TRBD2	TRBV29-1	CSVGLAGVTGELFF	TGCAGCGTCGGACTAGCGGGAGTCACCGGGGAGCTGTTTTTT
once	TRBJ2-1	TRBD2	TRBV11-3	CASSCLAGGLGSYNEQFF	TGTGCCAGCAGCTGTTTAGCGGGAGGCCTCGGCTCCTACAATGAGCAGTTCTTC